A single TCR beta chain is shown here with its context. As yet, its antigen is unknown. This specimen belongs to a study of chemoradiotherapy in HPV16-positive cancers. The study's findings and limits: HPV-responsive T-cell expansion during chemoradiotherapy was linked to improved recurrence-free survival in HPV16-positive patients.

Produced via immunoSEQ multiplex PCR; TCRdb's table is partial and in-frame only. The data show under 2,000 clones, less than 80% seen once. Germline V lookup: CDR1 SGHVS, CDR2 FQNEAQ. The CDR3 is made up of 16 amino acids. V lost 2 bases, J lost 2 bases, and 6 bases stayed unmatched. The input for sequencing was tumor tissue, taken from a patient who underwent chemoradiotherapy. The chain is built from TRBV7-8 and TRBJ2-7; TRBD2 matches 10 bases. The source of this sequence is a human donor with HPV-associated anogenital cancer. This CDR3 is CASSLRSTSGAYEQYF. The CDR3 coding sequence is TGTGCCAGCAGCTTAAGAAGTACTAGCGGGGCCTACGAGCAGTACTTC. The full variable domain, rest sourced from reference TRBV7-8 and TRBJ2-7, is GAGVSQSPRYKVAKRGQDVALRCDPISGHVSLFWYQQALGQGPEFLTYFQNEAQLDKSGLPSDRFFAERPEGSVSTLKIQRTQQEDSAVYLCASSLRSTSGAYEQYFGPGTRLTVT.